These T cell receptor beta chains were read from a single sample in a study of blood T cell repertoires in COVID-19. This table comes from immunoSEQ multiplex PCR, and its TCRdb copy is limited to in-frame clones, with some not included. The sample contains under 300,000 clones, 70% to 90% of which appear only once. The sample was peripheral blood. The receptors come from a woman aged 65 to 85 with acute or convalescent COVID-19. The CDR3 runs from the conserved cysteine through the conserved F or W. Fields, in order: V gene, clone size, J gene, D gene, CDR3 protein, CDR3 DNA. The D gene is left open where the match is weak. A clone size is listed for some rows: how often the clone was seen (once, few, many), or a class if it is expanded.

>TRBV7-9|NA|TRBJ2-7|NA
CASSLGTASFYEQYF
TGTGCCAGCAGCTTAGGAACAGCATCTTTTTACGAGCAGTACTTC
>TRBV2|NA|TRBJ1-1|TRBD1
CASSADTGGIAFF
TGTGCCAGCAGTGCAGATACAGGGGGAATCGCTTTCTTT
>TRBV6-6|NA|TRBJ2-7|TRBD2
CASSPFFGGLAGGYEQYF
TGTGCCAGCAGTCCATTTTTTGGGGGACTAGCGGGGGGCTACGAGCAGTACTTC
>TRBV7-9|once|TRBJ2-7|TRBD1
CASSSGQVQYF
TGTGCCAGCAGCTCTGGACAGGTCCAGTACTTC
>TRBV19|NA|TRBJ1-5|NA
CASSMRGSSNQPQHF
TGTGCCAGTAGTATGCGGGGTAGTAGCAATCAGCCCCAGCATTTT
>TRBV7-9|NA|TRBJ2-1|TRBD2
CASSLGLAGNEQFF
TGTGCCAGCAGCCTAGGACTAGCCGGCAATGAGCAGTTCTTC
>TRBV6-4|NA|TRBJ2-4|NA
CASSEGDKNIQYF
TGTGCCAGCAGTGAGGGCGACAAAAACATTCAGTACTTC
>TRBV3-1/TRBV3-2|NA|TRBJ2-7|NA
CASSQGTSYEQYF
TGTGCCAGCAGCCAGGGCACGTCCTACGAGCAGTACTTC
>TRBV12-3/TRBV12-4|NA|TRBJ1-1|NA
CASSLTGNTEAFF
TGTGCCAGCAGCCTAACAGGGAACACTGAAGCTTTCTTT
>TRBV7-8|NA|TRBJ1-6|TRBD1
CASSPWTGEFRALHF
TGTGCCAGCAGCCCTTGGACAGGGGAATTCAGAGCCCTCCACTTT
>TRBV5-4|NA|TRBJ2-2|NA
CASSSDSSLTGELFF
TGTGCCAGCAGCTCGGACTCAAGCCTGACCGGGGAGCTGTTTTTT
>TRBV2|NA|TRBJ2-3|TRBD2
CASSASGVRADTQYF
TGTGCCAGCAGTGCTAGCGGGGTTAGGGCAGATACGCAGTATTTT
>TRBV23-1|NA|TRBJ2-1|TRBD2
CASSQSISGVSNEQFF
TGCGCCAGCAGTCAATCGATTAGCGGGGTTTCGAATGAGCAGTTCTTC
>TRBV12-5|few|TRBJ2-1|NA
CASGTGSGAGNEQFF
TGTGCTAGTGGTACGGGCTCGGGAGCTGGAAATGAGCAGTTCTTC
>TRBV5-1|NA|TRBJ1-2|TRBD1
CASSLAGGYESTGYTF
TGCGCCAGCAGCTTGGCAGGGGGATATGAGAGTACTGGCTACACCTTC
>TRBV12-3/TRBV12-4|NA|TRBJ1-1|NA
CASSLEGSAEAFF
TGTGCCAGCAGTTTGGAGGGAAGTGCTGAAGCTTTCTTT
>TRBV20-1|NA|TRBJ2-7|TRBD2
CSASGLAGDEQYF
TGCAGTGCTAGTGGGCTAGCGGGAGACGAGCAGTACTTC
>TRBV25-1|once|TRBJ2-1|NA
CASRGGQHNEQFF
TGTGCCAGCAGGGGGGGACAGCACAATGAGCAGTTCTTC
>TRBV2|NA|TRBJ2-5|NA
CADRGASRPQYF
TGTGCAGACCGGGGGGCCTCACGTCCCCAGTACTTC
>TRBV2|few|TRBJ1-1|NA
CASRKFQGPEAEAFF
TGTGCCAGCAGAAAATTCCAGGGGCCGGAGGCTGAAGCTTTCTTT
>TRBV27|once|TRBJ1-4|NA
CARQGKANEKLFF
TGTGCCAGACAGGGAAAGGCTAATGAAAAACTGTTTTTT
>TRBV5-1|NA|TRBJ2-3|TRBD1
CASSLPGQGVTDTQYF
TGCGCCAGCAGCTTGCCGGGACAGGGGGTCACAGATACGCAGTATTTT
>TRBV9|NA|TRBJ1-2|NA
CASSVAQTGYRGYTF
TGTGCCAGCAGCGTAGCCCAGACAGGCTACCGCGGCTACACCTTC
>TRBV5-1|once|TRBJ1-1|NA
CASSLERVTEAFF
TGCGCCAGCAGCTTGGAACGGGTTACTGAAGCTTTCTTT
>TRBV4-1|NA|TRBJ1-5|NA
CASSQAGLGNQPQHF
TGCGCCAGCAGCCAAGCGGGACTAGGCAATCAGCCCCAGCATTTT
>TRBV19|NA|TRBJ1-3|NA
CASSKDRRSSTIYF
TGTGCCAGTAGTAAAGACCGCCGATCTAGCACCATATATTTT
>TRBV29-1|NA|TRBJ2-5|NA
CSVVGTRGETQYF
TGCAGCGTTGTGGGGACCAGGGGAGAGACCCAGTACTTC
>TRBV4-1|once|TRBJ1-1|NA
CASSYQTGRGNTEAFF
TGCGCCAGCAGCTACCAAACAGGGAGAGGGAACACTGAAGCTTTCTTT
>TRBV11-2|NA|TRBJ2-1|NA
CASSQPGASNEQFF
TGTGCCAGCAGTCAACCAGGTGCCTCCAATGAGCAGTTCTTC
>TRBV18|NA|TRBJ2-6|NA
CASSPGTQGTGANVLTF
TGTGCCAGCTCCCCGGGGACTCAGGGAACTGGGGCCAACGTCCTGACTTTC
>TRBV5-1|NA|TRBJ1-1|TRBD1
CASSLRQGQAFF
TGCGCCAGCAGCTTAAGACAGGGTCAAGCTTTCTTT
>TRBV19|NA|TRBJ2-2|TRBD2
CASRGGLASRRSGELFF
TGTGCCAGTCGGGGGGGACTAGCCTCCCGACGGTCCGGGGAGCTGTTTTTT
>TRBV3-1/TRBV3-2|NA|TRBJ2-7|TRBD2
CASSQDRGGIGRQYF
TGTGCCAGCAGCCAAGACCGGGGGGGGATTGGCCGGCAGTACTTC
>TRBV6-5|NA|TRBJ2-7|TRBD1
CASSYSGQGAYEQYF
TGTGCCAGCAGTTACTCAGGACAGGGGGCATACGAGCAGTACTTC
>TRBV6-2/TRBV6-3|NA|TRBJ1-2|NA
CASSYAGKLYGYTF
TGTGCCAGCAGTTACGCCGGGAAGCTCTATGGCTACACCTTC
>TRBV2|NA|TRBJ2-1|TRBD1
CASSRGSSYNEQFF
TGTGCCAGCAGCAGGGGGAGCTCCTACAATGAGCAGTTCTTC
>TRBV2|NA|TRBJ2-5|TRBD2
CASSAWKGRGETQYF
TGTGCCAGCAGTGCATGGAAGGGGAGGGGTGAGACCCAGTACTTC
>TRBV19|few|TRBJ1-4|TRBD1
CASSVTGSEKLFF
TGTGCCAGTAGTGTGACAGGGAGTGAAAAACTGTTTTTT
>TRBV5-3|NA|TRBJ2-1|NA
CARSLVSGLLSYNEQFF
TGTGCCAGAAGCTTGGTCTCAGGCTTACTTTCCTACAATGAGCAGTTCTTC
>TRBV7-2|NA|TRBJ2-4|TRBD2
CASSRTSAKNIQYF
TGTGCCAGCAGCCGGACTAGCGCCAAAAACATTCAGTACTTC
>TRBV5-1|NA|TRBJ2-5|NA
CASSDLLGETQYF
TGCGCCAGCAGCGACCTCCTCGGGGAGACCCAGTACTTC
>TRBV4-1|NA|TRBJ1-2|NA
CASRRGDSENYGYTF
TGCGCCAGCAGGCGGGGGGATTCAGAAAACTATGGCTACACCTTC
>TRBV30|once|TRBJ2-7|TRBD1
CAWSGDRGRVGEQYF
TGTGCCTGGAGTGGGGACAGGGGGCGCGTTGGCGAGCAGTACTTC
>TRBV6-6|NA|TRBJ2-2|TRBD2
CASFTSGGTSGELFF
TGTGCCAGCTTTACTAGCGGGGGGACCTCCGGGGAGCTGTTTTTT
>TRBV3-1/TRBV3-2|NA|TRBJ2-7|TRBD2
CATGLAGGIEQYF
TGTGCCACAGGACTAGCGGGGGGGATCGAGCAGTACTTC
>TRBV2|NA|TRBJ1-1|NA
CASRTTGNTEAFF
TGTGCCAGCAGGACGACGGGAAACACTGAAGCTTTCTTT
>TRBV2|NA|TRBJ2-1|TRBD2
CASSGSSGGYNEQFF
TGTGCCAGCAGCGGATCTAGCGGGGGCTACAATGAGCAGTTCTTC
>TRBV6-2/TRBV6-3|NA|TRBJ1-2|NA
CASSYSAGANNYGYTF
TGTGCCAGCAGTTACTCAGCAGGGGCGAACAACTATGGCTACACCTTC
>TRBV5-1|NA|TRBJ2-1|NA
CASSLLRHPNNEQFF
TGCGCCAGCAGCTTGTTGCGCCACCCCAACAATGAGCAGTTCTTC
>TRBV2|NA|TRBJ2-5|TRBD2
CASSDRSGGAETQYF
TGTGCCAGCAGTGACCGTAGCGGGGGGGCCGAGACCCAGTACTTC
>TRBV19|NA|TRBJ2-7|NA
CASSIQVGLYEQYF
TGTGCCAGTAGTATACAGGTGGGCCTCTACGAGCAGTACTTC
>TRBV3-1/TRBV3-2|NA|TRBJ2-3|NA
CASSPFRGSDTQYF
TGTGCCAGCAGCCCCTTTAGGGGGTCAGATACGCAGTATTTT
>TRBV19|NA|TRBJ1-5|NA
CATQPVGGIWPQHF
TGTGCCACCCAGCCGGTGGGGGGGATTTGGCCCCAGCATTTT
>TRBV11-2|NA|TRBJ2-3|TRBD2
CASSLLVASGRTDTQYF
TGTGCCAGCAGCTTATTGGTGGCTAGCGGGCGCACAGATACGCAGTATTTT
>TRBV5-1|NA|TRBJ2-7|TRBD2
CASSLVAGSSYEQYF
TGCGCCAGCAGCTTGGTAGCGGGTAGCTCCTACGAGCAGTACTTC
>TRBV7-9|few|TRBJ1-2|TRBD1
CASSLGGQGRRGYTF
TGTGCCAGCAGCTTAGGCGGACAGGGCCGGCGAGGCTACACCTTC
>TRBV2|few|TRBJ1-1|NA
CAQAGETEAFF
TGTGCCCAAGCAGGGGAAACTGAAGCTTTCTTT
>TRBV2|NA|TRBJ1-6|TRBD1
CASSSRDSSYNSPLHF
TGTGCCAGCAGTTCCCGGGACAGCTCCTATAATTCACCCCTCCACTTT